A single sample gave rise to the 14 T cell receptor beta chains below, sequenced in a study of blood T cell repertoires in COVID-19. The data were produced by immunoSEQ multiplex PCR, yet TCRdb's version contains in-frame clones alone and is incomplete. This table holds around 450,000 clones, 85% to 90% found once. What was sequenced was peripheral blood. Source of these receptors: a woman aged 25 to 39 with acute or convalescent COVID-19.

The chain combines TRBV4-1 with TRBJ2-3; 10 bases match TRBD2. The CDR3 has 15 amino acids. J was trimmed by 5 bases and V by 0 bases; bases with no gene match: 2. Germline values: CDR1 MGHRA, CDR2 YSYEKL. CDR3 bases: TGCGCCAGCAGCCAAGAACCTAGCGGGGGAGATACGCAGTATTTT. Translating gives CASSQEPSGGDTQYF.

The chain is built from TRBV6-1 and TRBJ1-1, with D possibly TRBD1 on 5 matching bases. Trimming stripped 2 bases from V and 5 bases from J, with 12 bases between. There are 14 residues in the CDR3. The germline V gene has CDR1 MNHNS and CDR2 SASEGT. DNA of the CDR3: TGTGCCAGCAGTGAAAACCAGGGCCGGACTGAAGCTTTCTTT. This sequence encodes CASSENQGRTEAFF.

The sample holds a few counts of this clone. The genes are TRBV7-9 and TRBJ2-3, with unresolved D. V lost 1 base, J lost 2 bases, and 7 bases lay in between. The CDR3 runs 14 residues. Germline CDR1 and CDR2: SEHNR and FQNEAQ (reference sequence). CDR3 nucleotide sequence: TGTGCCAGCAGCTTAGAACTGAACACAGATACGCAGTATTTT. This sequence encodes CASSLELNTDTQYF.

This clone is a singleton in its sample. The CDR3 reads CAWSVSALSTSTDTQYF. Written as DNA, the CDR3 is TGTGCCTGGAGTGTTTCTGCTCTATCAACTAGCACAGATACGCAGTATTTT. The chain couples TRBV30 to TRBJ2-3; D gene ambiguous. V lost 0 bases, J lost 0 bases, and 16 bases lay in between. This CDR3 spans 17 amino acids. Germline assignment: CDR1 GTSNPN and CDR2 SVGIG (reference sequence). Drawing the rest from reference TRBV30 and TRBJ2-3, the complete variable domain is SQTIHQWPATLVQPVGSPLSLECTVEGTSNPNLYWYRQAAGRGLQLLFYSVGIGQISSEVPQNLSASRPQDRQFILSSKKLLLSDSGFYLCAWSVSALSTSTDTQYFGPGTRLTVL.

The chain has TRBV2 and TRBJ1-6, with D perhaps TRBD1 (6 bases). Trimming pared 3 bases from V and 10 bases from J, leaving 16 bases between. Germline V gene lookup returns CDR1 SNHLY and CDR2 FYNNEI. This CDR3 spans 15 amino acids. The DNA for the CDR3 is TGTGCCAGCAGTGACGAGGCAGGGGTGGGCTCACCCCTCCACTTT. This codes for CASSDEAGVGSPLHF.

This CDR3 reads CASSEPRGGDEKLFF. The CDR3 nucleotides are TGTGCCAGCAGTGAGCCCCGTGGCGGCGATGAAAAACTGTTTTTT. The rearrangement joins TRBV25-1 to TRBJ1-4, with D uncertain. CDR1 is MGHDK and CDR2 is SYGVNS in the germline V gene. This CDR3 has 15 amino acids. The germline V and J ends were trimmed by 3 bases and 6 bases, with 14 bases remaining between them.

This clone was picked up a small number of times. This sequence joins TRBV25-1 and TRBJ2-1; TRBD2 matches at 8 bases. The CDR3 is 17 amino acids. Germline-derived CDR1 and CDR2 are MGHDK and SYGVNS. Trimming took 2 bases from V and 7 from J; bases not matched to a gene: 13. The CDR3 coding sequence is TGTGCCAGCAGTGAAAGGGGTCCGGGGGGGTCCCGGAATGAGCAGTTCTTC. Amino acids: CASSERGPGGSRNEQFF.

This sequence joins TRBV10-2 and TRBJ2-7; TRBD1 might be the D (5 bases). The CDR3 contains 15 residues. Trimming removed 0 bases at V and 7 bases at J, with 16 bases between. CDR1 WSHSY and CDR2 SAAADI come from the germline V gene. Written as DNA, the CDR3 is TGCGCCAGCAGTGAGTCGAACTCCTATTCAGGGGAGCAGTACTTC. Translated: CASSESNSYSGEQYF.

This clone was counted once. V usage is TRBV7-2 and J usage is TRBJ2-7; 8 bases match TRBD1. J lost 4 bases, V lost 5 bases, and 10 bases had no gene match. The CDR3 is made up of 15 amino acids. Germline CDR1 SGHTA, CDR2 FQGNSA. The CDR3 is CASSSRDRRTYEQYF. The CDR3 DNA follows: TGTGCCAGCAGCAGCCGGGACAGGAGAACTTACGAGCAGTACTTC.

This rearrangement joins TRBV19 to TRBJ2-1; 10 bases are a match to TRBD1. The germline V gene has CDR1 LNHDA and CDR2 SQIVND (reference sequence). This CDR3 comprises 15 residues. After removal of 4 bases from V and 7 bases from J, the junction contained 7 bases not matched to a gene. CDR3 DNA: TGTGCCAGTAGTACGCCGGGACAGGGGTTAAATGAGCAGTTCTTC. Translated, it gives CASSTPGQGLNEQFF. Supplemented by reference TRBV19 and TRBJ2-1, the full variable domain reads DGGITQSPKYLFRKEGQNVTLSCEQNLNHDAMYWYRQDPGQGLRLIYYSQIVNDFQKGDIAEGYSVSREKKESFPLTVTSAQKNPTAFYLCASSTPGQGLNEQFFGPGTRLTVL.

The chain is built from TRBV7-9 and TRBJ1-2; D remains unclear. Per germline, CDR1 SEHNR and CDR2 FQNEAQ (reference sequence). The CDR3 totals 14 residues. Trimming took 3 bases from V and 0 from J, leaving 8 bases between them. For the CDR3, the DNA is TGTGCCAGCAGCTTTGAAACAACTAACTATGGCTACACCTTC. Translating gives CASSFETTNYGYTF.

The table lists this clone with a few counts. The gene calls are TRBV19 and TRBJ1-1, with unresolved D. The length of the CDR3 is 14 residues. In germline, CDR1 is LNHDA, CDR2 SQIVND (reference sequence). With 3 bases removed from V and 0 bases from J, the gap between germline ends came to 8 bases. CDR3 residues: CASSIPGMNTEAFF. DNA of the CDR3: TGTGCCAGTAGTATTCCGGGAATGAACACTGAAGCTTTCTTT.

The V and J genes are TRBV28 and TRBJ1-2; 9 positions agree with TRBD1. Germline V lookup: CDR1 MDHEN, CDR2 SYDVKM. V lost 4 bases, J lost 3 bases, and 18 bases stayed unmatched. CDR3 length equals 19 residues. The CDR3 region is CASSSRGTLYRGLDYGYTF. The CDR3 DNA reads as TGTGCCAGCAGTTCAAGGGGGACTTTATACAGGGGGCTTGACTATGGCTACACCTTC.

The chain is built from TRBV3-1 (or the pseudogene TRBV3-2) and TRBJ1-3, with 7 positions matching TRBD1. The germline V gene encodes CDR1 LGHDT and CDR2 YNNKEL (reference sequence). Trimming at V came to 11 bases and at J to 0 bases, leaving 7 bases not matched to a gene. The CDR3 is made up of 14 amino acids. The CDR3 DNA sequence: TGTGCCTCAGCCCAGGGGGGCTCTGGAAACACCATATATTTT. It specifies CASAQGGSGNTIYF.